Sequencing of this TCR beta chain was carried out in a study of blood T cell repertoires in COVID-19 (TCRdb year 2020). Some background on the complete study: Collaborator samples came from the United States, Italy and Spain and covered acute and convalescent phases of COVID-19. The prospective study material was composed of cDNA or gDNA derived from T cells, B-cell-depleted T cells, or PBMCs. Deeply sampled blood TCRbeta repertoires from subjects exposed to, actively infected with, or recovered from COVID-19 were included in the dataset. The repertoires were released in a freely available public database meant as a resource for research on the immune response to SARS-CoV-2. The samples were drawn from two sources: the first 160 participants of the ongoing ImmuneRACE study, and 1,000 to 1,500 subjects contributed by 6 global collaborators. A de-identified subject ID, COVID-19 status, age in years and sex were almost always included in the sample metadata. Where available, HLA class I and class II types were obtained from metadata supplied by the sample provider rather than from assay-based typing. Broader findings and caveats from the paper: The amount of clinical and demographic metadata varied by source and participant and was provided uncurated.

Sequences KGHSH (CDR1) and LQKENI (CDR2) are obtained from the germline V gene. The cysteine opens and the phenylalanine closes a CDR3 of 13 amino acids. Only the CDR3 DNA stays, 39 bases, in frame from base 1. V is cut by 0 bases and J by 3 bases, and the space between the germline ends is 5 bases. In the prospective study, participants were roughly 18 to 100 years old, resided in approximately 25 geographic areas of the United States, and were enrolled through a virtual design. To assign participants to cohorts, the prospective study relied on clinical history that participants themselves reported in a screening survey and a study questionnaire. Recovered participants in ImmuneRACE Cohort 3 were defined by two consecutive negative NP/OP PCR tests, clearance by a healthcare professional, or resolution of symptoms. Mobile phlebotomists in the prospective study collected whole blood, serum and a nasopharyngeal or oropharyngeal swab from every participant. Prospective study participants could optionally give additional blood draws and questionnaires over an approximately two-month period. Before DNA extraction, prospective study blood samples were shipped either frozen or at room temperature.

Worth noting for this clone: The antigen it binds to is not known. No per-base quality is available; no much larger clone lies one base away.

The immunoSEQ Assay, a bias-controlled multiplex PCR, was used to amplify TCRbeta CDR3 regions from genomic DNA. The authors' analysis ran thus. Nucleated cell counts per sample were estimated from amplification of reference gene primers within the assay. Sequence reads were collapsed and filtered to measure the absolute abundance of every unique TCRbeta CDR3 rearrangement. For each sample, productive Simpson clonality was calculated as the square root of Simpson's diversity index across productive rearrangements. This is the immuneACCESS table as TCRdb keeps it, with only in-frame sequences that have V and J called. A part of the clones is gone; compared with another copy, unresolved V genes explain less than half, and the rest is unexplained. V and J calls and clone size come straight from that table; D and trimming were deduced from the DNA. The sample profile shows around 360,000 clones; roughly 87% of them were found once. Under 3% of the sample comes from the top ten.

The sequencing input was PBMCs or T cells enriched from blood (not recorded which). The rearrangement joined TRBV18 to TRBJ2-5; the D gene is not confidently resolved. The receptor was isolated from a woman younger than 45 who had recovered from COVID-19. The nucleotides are TGTGCCAGCTCACCACCTCTTGAAGAGACCCAGTACTTC. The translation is CASSPPLEETQYF. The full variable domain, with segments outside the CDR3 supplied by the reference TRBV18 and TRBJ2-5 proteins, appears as NAGVMQNPRHLVRRRGQEARLRCSPMKGHSHVYWYRQLPEEGLKFMVYLQKENIIDESGMPKERFSAEFPKEGPSILRIQQVVRGDSAAYFCASSPPLEETQYFGPGTRLLVL.